A selection of T cell receptor beta chains follows, all from one sample in a study of coeliac disease. The assay was immunoSEQ multiplex PCR, and TCRdb's table has in-frame clones only and misses some. The sample lists 4,000 to 4,500 clones; about two thirds were seen once. Source material: intraepithelial lymphocytes from the gut. Receptors originate from a woman under 30 with active celiac disease. Both conserved end residues are part of each CDR3. The D gene is left open where the match is weak. Part of the rows lack a size; the others show once, few, many or a class for expanded clones.

NA,NA,TRBJ1-2,TRBV13,TGTGCCAGCAGCTTAGGGGTCGGACATTTATCCCTCCGCCACTATGGCTACACCTTC,CASSLGVGHLSLRHYGYTF
NA,NA,TRBJ2-1,TRBV13,TGTGCCAGCAGCTTGAGTCGGGACAACCACAATGAGCAGTTCTTC,CASSLSRDNHNEQFF
NA,NA,TRBJ2-6,TRBV7-9,TGTGCCAGCAGCAGTTCCGAATACCATGACAAAAGTCGGGCCAACGTCCTGACTTTC,CASSSSEYHDKSRANVLTF
NA,NA,TRBJ2-1,TRBV10-3,TGTGCCATCACCCAATCAAGGGGGGGCTATCGTAATGAGCAGTTCTTC,CAITQSRGGYRNEQFF
TRBD1,NA,TRBJ2-5,TRBV6-5,TGTGCCAGCTCAGGGGGTAAAGAGACCCAGTACTTC,CASSGGKETQYF
NA,NA,TRBJ2-1,TRBV7-2,TGTGCCAGCATCACAATGAACAGCAATGAGCAGTTCTTC,CASITMNSNEQFF
NA,few,TRBJ2-3,TRBV29-1,TGCAGCGCCCGGACTAACACAGATACGCAGTATTTT,CSARTNTDTQYF
NA,NA,TRBJ2-7,TRBV28,TGTGCCAGCAGGGGCCGTTACGAGCAGTACTTC,CASRGRYEQYF
NA,NA,TRBJ1-4,TRBV30,TGTGCCTGGAGTGCACAGACAGGACTTAATGAAAAACTGTTTTTT,CAWSAQTGLNEKLFF
NA,NA,TRBJ1-3,TRBV7-2,TGTGCCATCCCTAGGATAAGTGACTCTGGAAACACCATATATTTT,CAIPRISDSGNTIYF
NA,NA,TRBJ1-4,TRBV4-1,TGCGCCAGCAGCCAAGAATCCGACAGCCATGAAAAACTGTTTTTT,CASSQESDSHEKLFF
NA,NA,TRBJ2-3,TRBV6-1,TGTGCCAGCAGTGAAGACCCCCAGAACAGCGGCAGCACAGATACGCAGTATTTT,CASSEDPQNSGSTDTQYF
TRBD2,NA,TRBJ2-1,TRBV7-9,TGTGCCAGCAGCTTGACTAGCGGGGTCCTCTACAATGAGCAGTTCTTC,CASSLTSGVLYNEQFF
NA,NA,TRBJ2-7,TRBV29-1,TGCAGCATTCAGCGGGACATATCCTACGAGCAGTACTTC,CSIQRDISYEQYF
NA,NA,TRBJ1-5,TRBV28,TGTGCCAGCAGTTGGCCGGGGGGAAATCAGCCCCAGCATTTT,CASSWPGGNQPQHF
TRBD1,NA,TRBJ2-7,TRBV4-1,TGCGCCAGCAGCCAGAGTCCGGGACAGGGCCGATACGAGCAGTACTTC,CASSQSPGQGRYEQYF
NA,NA,TRBJ2-7,TRBV19,TGTGCCAGTAGTAGCAGCTACGAGCAGTACTTC,CASSSSYEQYF
NA,NA,TRBJ2-7,TRBV13,TGTGCCAGCAGCCGACTTAACGACCGGGCCTACGAGCAGTACTTC,CASSRLNDRAYEQYF
TRBD1,NA,TRBJ2-5,TRBV27,TGTGCCAGCAGTGACAGGGGGGAGACCCAGTACTTC,CASSDRGETQYF
NA,NA,TRBJ1-2,TRBV6-1,TGTGCCACCTCGGGGGGGAGCGGCTACACCTTC,CATSGGSGYTF
TRBD1,NA,TRBJ2-2,TRBV6-5,TGTGCCAGCAGTTACGAGACAGGGGAGACCGGGGAGCTGTTTTTT,CASSYETGETGELFF
NA,NA,TRBJ2-2,TRBV27,TGTGCCAGCAGGGCAGGTTACACCGGGGAGCTGTTTTTT,CASRAGYTGELFF
TRBD2,NA,TRBJ2-7,TRBV7-2,TGTGCCAGCAGCACACACACCGGGACTAGGACCTACTACGAGCAGTACTTC,CASSTHTGTRTYYEQYF
TRBD1,NA,TRBJ2-1,TRBV7-7,TGTGCCAGCAGCTTAGAGGAGAGGGACAGGGAGATCGATGAGCAGTTCTTC,CASSLEERDREIDEQFF
TRBD1,NA,TRBJ1-5,TRBV6-1,TGTGCCAGCAGTGGAGGGACAGGGATTAGATATAGCAATCAGCCCCAGCATTTT,CASSGGTGIRYSNQPQHF
TRBD1,NA,TRBJ2-2,TRBV14,TGTGCCAGCAGCCAGAATGTAGCCGGGACAGCTCACACCGGGGAGCTGTTTTTT,CASSQNVAGTAHTGELFF
NA,NA,TRBJ1-5,TRBV4-1,TGCGCCAGCAGCCAAGTATCTGGTTCGGTCCCCCAGCATTTT,CASSQVSGSVPQHF
TRBD2,NA,TRBJ2-1,TRBV5-4,TGTGCCAGCAGCCTAGCGACTAGCGGGCCCCTGGGGGAGCAGTTCTTC,CASSLATSGPLGEQFF
TRBD1,NA,TRBJ2-7,TRBV6-1,TGTGCCAGCAGTCGAGGGACAGAGACCTACGAGCAGTACTTC,CASSRGTETYEQYF
TRBD2,NA,TRBJ2-3,TRBV18,TGTGCCAGCTCAGGACTAGCGGCCACAGATACGCAGTATTTT,CASSGLAATDTQYF
NA,NA,TRBJ2-4,TRBV21-1,TGTGCCAGCAGCAAAGGTTCGCGACAGGCCCTGACCCTAGCCAAAAACATTCAGTACTTC,CASSKGSRQALTLAKNIQYF
NA,NA,TRBJ2-5,TRBV5-4,TGTGCCGGTGAACTCCAGGGGGGAGAGACCCAGTACTTC,CAGELQGGETQYF
NA,NA,TRBJ1-6,TRBV7-2,TGTGCCAGCAGCTTTCTCCAGGGCAATAATTCACCCCTCCACTTT,CASSFLQGNNSPLHF
NA,NA,TRBJ2-2,TRBV7-3,TGTGCCAGCAGCCCCCAGGGTGGTGGGGAGCTGTTTTTT,CASSPQGGGELFF
NA,NA,TRBJ2-7,TRBV4-1,TGCGCCAGCAGCCAAGCACCAGGGTACGAGCAGTACTTC,CASSQAPGYEQYF
TRBD1,NA,TRBJ2-7,TRBV9,TGTGCCAGCAGCCTAGGGACAGGGGGCGGCGAGCAGTACTTC,CASSLGTGGGEQYF
NA,NA,TRBJ1-5,TRBV30,TGTGCCTGGGGCTTAAGCAATCAGCCCCAGCATTTT,CAWGLSNQPQHF
NA,NA,TRBJ1-1,TRBV20-1,TGCAGTGCTCCCTTTCGAGGAGCTTTCTTT,CSAPFRGAFF
NA,few,TRBJ2-2,TRBV9,TGTGCCAGCAGCGTAGGTGACAGTACCGGGGAGCTGTTTTTT,CASSVGDSTGELFF
NA,NA,TRBJ1-2,TRBV28,TGTGCCAGCCTCGGCGAGGGACAAGGGACCTATGGCTACACCTTC,CASLGEGQGTYGYTF
TRBD2,NA,TRBJ2-3,TRBV2,TGTGCCAGCGGGCTAGCGGGGACCACAGATACGCAGTATTTT,CASGLAGTTDTQYF
TRBD1,NA,TRBJ2-7,TRBV6-1,TGTGCCAGCAGTGACTTGGGCAGGGGGAGCGAGCAGTACTTC,CASSDLGRGSEQYF
TRBD1,NA,TRBJ1-6,TRBV19,TGTGCCAGTAGTATTATTACAGGGGAATATAATTCACCCCTCCACTTT,CASSIITGEYNSPLHF
NA,NA,TRBJ2-1,TRBV4-3,TGCGCCAGCAGCCCCAGCGGGCAATACAATGAGCAGTTCTTC,CASSPSGQYNEQFF
TRBD2,NA,TRBJ2-1,TRBV7-9,TGTGCCAGCAGCGCGCAAACTAGCGGGGGATACAATGAGCAGTTCTTC,CASSAQTSGGYNEQFF
NA,NA,TRBJ2-3,TRBV5-6,TGTGCCAGCAACGCGGGGGCCCTGAAGCAAGATACGCAGTATTTT,CASNAGALKQDTQYF